The present T cell receptor (beta chain) was sequenced within a study of T cell responses to AZD1222 COVID-19 vaccine. Here immunoSEQ multiplex PCR was the method, and the copy in TCRdb shows in-frame clones only, minus some. The sample yields over 95,000 clones, approximately 88% seen once. Per germline, CDR1 ENHRY and CDR2 SYGVKD. With 3 bases clipped from V and 6 bases from J, the junction kept 5 bases outside the gene matches. This CDR3 has 15 amino acids. The genes are TRBV10-3 and TRBJ2-2, with 9 bases matching TRBD1. This TCR was sampled from an adult who received the AZD1222 COVID-19 vaccine. The sample here was peripheral blood, taken 28 days after the second AZD1222 dose. The CDR3 is CAISDRTGEPGELFF. The CDR3 DNA is TGTGCCATCAGTGACAGGACAGGGGAACCCGGGGAGCTGTTTTTT.